These 11 T cell receptor beta chains originate from one sample sequenced in a study of Tregs in tolerant kidney transplant recipients. Data came from immunoSEQ multiplex PCR; TCRdb stores just in-frame clones and leaves some out. The sample has about 110,000 clones, around 90% seen once; the top ten hold more than 0.3%. The source material was CD4+ T cells from blood, sampled before the transplant. Receptors were obtained from a human donor who received a combined kidney and bone marrow transplant.

The gene calls are TRBV5-5 and TRBJ2-1; D possibly corresponds to TRBD2 (5 bases). CDR3 length: 14 amino acids. The germline V and J ends were trimmed by 6 bases and 6 bases, with 16 bases remaining between them. Germline CDR1 and CDR2: SGHKS and YYEKEE (reference sequence). CDR3 residues: CASNSGLLPNEQFF. In nucleotides, the CDR3 is TGTGCCAGCAACTCCGGACTCCTACCCAATGAGCAGTTCTTC.

The chain recombines TRBV28 with TRBJ2-7; perhaps TRBD2 as D (5 bases). The germline V gene encodes CDR1 MDHEN and CDR2 SYDVKM. V shed 8 bases and J shed 2 bases, with 13 bases lying between them. CDR3 length: 13 amino acids. CDR3 loop: CASASLAPYEQYF. In DNA, the CDR3 is TGTGCCAGCGCTAGCCTAGCACCCTACGAGCAGTACTTC.

J is TRBJ2-7 and V is TRBV5-1, with a tentative D call TRBD2 (5 bases). Trimming removed 6 bases from V and 4 bases from J, with 20 bases in between. This CDR3 contains 15 residues. CDR1 is SGHRS and CDR2 is YFSETQ in the germline V gene. This CDR3 is CASTPPGGSQYEQYF. The CDR3 DNA reads TGCGCCAGCACCCCGCCAGGTGGGAGCCAATACGAGCAGTACTTC.

The rearrangement links TRBV14 to TRBJ1-1; no clear D. Germline V lookup: CDR1 SGHDN, CDR2 FVKESK. Trimming removed 1 base at V and 4 bases at J, with 10 bases between. The CDR3 extends over 14 amino acids. CDR3 region: CASSQGGKRTEAFF. The CDR3 DNA is TGTGCCAGCAGCCAAGGAGGGAAGCGCACTGAAGCTTTCTTT.

The chain combines TRBV28 with TRBJ2-5; D call uncertain. Trimming cost V 6 bases and J 2 bases, with 13 bases left between them. CDR3 size: 14 residues. CDR1 is MDHEN and CDR2 is SYDVKM in the germline V gene. The CDR3 nucleotides read TGTGCCAGCAGCTCCCGACTGTATCAAGAGACCCAGTACTTC. This encodes CASSSRLYQETQYF.

V is TRBV28 and J is TRBJ2-7; D may be TRBD1 (5 bases). With 8 bases removed from V and 6 bases from J, the gap between germline ends came to 14 bases. The CDR3 consists of 12 residues. CDR1 is MDHEN, CDR2 SYDVKM, per germline. DNA of the CDR3: TGTGCCAGCTCTGGGCGTAGGGGCGAGCAGTACTTC. Amino acids: CASSGRRGEQYF. The variable domain in full, completed from reference TRBV28 and TRBJ2-7, reads DVKVTQSSRYLVKRTGEKVFLECVQDMDHENMFWYRQDPGLGLRLIYFSYDVKMKEKGDIPEGYSVSREKKERFSLILESASTNQTSMYLCASSGRRGEQYFGPGTRLTVT.

The rearrangement links TRBV5-1 to TRBJ2-2; 11 nucleotides agree with TRBD2. With V trimmed by 4 bases and J by 3 bases, 2 bases remained unmatched. Germline assignment: CDR1 SGHRS and CDR2 YFSETQ. There are 15 residues in the CDR3. The CDR3 spells CASSVTSGDTGELFF. Written as DNA, the CDR3 is TGCGCCAGCAGCGTGACTAGCGGGGACACCGGGGAGCTGTTTTTT. Full variable domain (rest looked up from reference TRBV5-1 and TRBJ2-2): KAGVTQTPRYLIKTRGQQVTLSCSPISGHRSVSWYQQTPGQGLQFLFEYFSETQRNKGNFPGRFSGRQFSNSRSEMNVSTLELGDSALYLCASSVTSGDTGELFFGEGSRLTVL.

The rearrangement joins TRBV10-2 to TRBJ1-5; TRBD1 agrees at 8 bases. The CDR3 totals 16 residues. J gave up 0 bases and V 3 bases, and 4 bases lay outside the gene matches. CDR1 is WSHSY and CDR2 is SAAADI in the germline V gene. The chain's CDR3 is CASSDQGQGSNQPQHF. The CDR3 nucleotides read TGCGCCAGCAGTGATCAAGGACAGGGTAGCAATCAGCCCCAGCATTTT.

This chain's CDR3 is CASSPDRTYGYTF. The CDR3 region has the DNA TGTGCCAGCAGCCCCGACAGAACCTATGGCTACACCTTC. This chain links TRBV5-4 with TRBJ1-2, with D possibly matching TRBD1 (5 bases). Germline-derived CDR1 and CDR2 are SGHNT and YYREEE (reference sequence). V gave up 4 bases and J gave up 4 bases, with 11 bases separating them. This CDR3 is built from 13 residues.

The V and J genes are TRBV11-2 and TRBJ2-1; 8 bases are shared with TRBD2. The CDR3 is 14 residues long. Trimming at V came to 1 base and at J to 4 bases, leaving 0 bases not matched to a gene. CDR1 is SGHAT, CDR2 FQNNGV, per germline. The CDR3 loop reads CASSLAGGYNEQFF. The CDR3 DNA follows: TGTGCCAGCAGCTTAGCGGGGGGGTACAATGAGCAGTTCTTC.

The chain is built from TRBV9 and TRBJ2-5; D might be TRBD2 (5 bases). Looked up from germline, CDR1 is SGDLS and CDR2 is YYNGEE. This CDR3 region has 13 residues. The V and J ends lost 3 bases and 5 bases respectively, with 11 bases between them. The CDR3 region is CASSAEGRETQYF. As DNA, the CDR3 is TGTGCCAGCAGCGCCGAGGGTCGCGAGACCCAGTACTTC.